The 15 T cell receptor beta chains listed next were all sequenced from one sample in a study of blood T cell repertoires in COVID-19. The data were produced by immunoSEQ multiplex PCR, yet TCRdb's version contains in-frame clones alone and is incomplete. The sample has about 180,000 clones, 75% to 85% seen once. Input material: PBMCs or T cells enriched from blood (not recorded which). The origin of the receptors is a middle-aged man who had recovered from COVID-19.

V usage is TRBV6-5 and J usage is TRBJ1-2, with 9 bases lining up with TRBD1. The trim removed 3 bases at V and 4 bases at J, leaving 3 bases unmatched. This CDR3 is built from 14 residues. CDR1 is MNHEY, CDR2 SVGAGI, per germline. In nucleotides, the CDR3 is TGTGCCAGCAGTTATACGGGACAGGGCTATGGCTACACCTTC. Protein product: CASSYTGQGYGYTF.

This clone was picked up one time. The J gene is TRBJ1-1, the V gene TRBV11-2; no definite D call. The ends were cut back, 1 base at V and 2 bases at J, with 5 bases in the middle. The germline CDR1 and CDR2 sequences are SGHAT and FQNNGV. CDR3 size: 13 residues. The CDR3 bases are TGTGCCAGCAGCTTAGGCAGAAACACTGAAGCTTTCTTT. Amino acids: CASSLGRNTEAFF.

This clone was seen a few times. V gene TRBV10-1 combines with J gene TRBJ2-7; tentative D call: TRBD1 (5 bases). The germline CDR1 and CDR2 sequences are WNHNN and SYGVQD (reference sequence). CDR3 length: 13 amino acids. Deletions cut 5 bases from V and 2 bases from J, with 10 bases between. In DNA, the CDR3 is TGCGCCAGCAGTAACAGGAATACCTACGAGCAGTACTTC. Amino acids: CASSNRNTYEQYF.

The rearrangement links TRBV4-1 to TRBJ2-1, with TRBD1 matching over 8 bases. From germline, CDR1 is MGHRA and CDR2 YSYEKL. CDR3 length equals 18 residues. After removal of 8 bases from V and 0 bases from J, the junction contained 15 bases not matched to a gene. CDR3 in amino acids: CASQKGQGRGSSYNEQFF. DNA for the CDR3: TGCGCCAGCCAAAAAGGACAGGGCCGTGGAAGCTCCTACAATGAGCAGTTCTTC.

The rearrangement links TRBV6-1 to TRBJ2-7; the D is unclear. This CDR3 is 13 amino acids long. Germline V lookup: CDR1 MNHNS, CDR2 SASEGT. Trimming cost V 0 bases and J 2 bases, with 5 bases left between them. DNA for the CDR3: TGTGCCAGCAGTGAAGCAGCTCCCTACGAGCAGTACTTC. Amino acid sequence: CASSEAAPYEQYF.

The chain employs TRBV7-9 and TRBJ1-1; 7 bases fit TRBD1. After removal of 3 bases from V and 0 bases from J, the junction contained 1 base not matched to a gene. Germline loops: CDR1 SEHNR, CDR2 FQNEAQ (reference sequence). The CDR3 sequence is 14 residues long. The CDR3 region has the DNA TGTGCCAGCAGCTTCGGGACAGTGAACACTGAAGCTTTCTTT. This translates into CASSFGTVNTEAFF.

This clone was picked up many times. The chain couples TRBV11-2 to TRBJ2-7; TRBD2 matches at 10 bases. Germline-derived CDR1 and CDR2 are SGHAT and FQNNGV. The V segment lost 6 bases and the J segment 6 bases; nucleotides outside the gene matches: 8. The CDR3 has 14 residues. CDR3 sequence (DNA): TGTGCCAGCAGGCCTACTAGCGGGGTCCTCGAGCAGTACTTC. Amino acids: CASRPTSGVLEQYF.

The CDR3 DNA reads TGTGCCAGCAGCGTAGGGACAGGGGGCTGGGAGACCCAGTACTTC. This translates into CASSVGTGGWETQYF. The chain links TRBV9 to TRBJ2-5; 11 bases are shared with TRBD1. Trimming removed 0 bases from V and 5 bases from J; junction bases left unmatched: 3. Germline V gene lookup returns CDR1 SGDLS and CDR2 YYNGEE. The CDR3 is made up of 15 amino acids.

The CDR3 DNA reads TGTGCCAGCAGTGGACGGCAGGGGGCGCGAACCGGGGAGCTGTTTTTT. The encoded protein is CASSGRQGARTGELFF. V usage is TRBV6-1 and J usage is TRBJ2-2; 8 bases agree with TRBD1. V lost 4 bases to trimming and J lost 5 bases; unmatched junction nucleotides: 9. The CDR3 runs 16 residues. Germline CDR1 MNHNS, CDR2 SASEGT.

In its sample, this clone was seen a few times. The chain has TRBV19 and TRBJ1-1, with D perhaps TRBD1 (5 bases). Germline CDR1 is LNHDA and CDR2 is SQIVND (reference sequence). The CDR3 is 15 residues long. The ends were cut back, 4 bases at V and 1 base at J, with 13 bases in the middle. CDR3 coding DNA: TGTGCCAGTAGTACTTTCGGGGGGGGGAACACTGAAGCTTTCTTT. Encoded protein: CASSTFGGGNTEAFF. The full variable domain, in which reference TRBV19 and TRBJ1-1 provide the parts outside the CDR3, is DGGITQSPKYLFRKEGQNVTLSCEQNLNHDAMYWYRQDPGQGLRLIYYSQIVNDFQKGDIAEGYSVSREKKESFPLTVTSAQKNPTAFYLCASSTFGGGNTEAFFGQGTRLTVV.

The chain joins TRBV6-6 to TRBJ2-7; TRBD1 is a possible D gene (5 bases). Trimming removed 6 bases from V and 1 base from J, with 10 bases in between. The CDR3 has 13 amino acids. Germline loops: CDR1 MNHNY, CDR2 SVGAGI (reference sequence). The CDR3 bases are TGTGCCAGCAGGAAACAGGATTCCTACGAGCAGTACTTC. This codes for CASRKQDSYEQYF.

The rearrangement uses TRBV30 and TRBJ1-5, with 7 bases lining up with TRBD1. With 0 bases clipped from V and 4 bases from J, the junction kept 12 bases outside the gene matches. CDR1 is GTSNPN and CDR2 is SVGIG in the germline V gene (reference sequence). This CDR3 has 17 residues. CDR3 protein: CAWSVQIGTVRNQPQHF. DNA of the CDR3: TGTGCCTGGAGTGTACAAATCGGGACAGTCAGAAATCAGCCCCAGCATTTT. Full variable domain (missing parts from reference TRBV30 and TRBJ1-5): SQTIHQWPATLVQPVGSPLSLECTVEGTSNPNLYWYRQAAGRGLQLLFYSVGIGQISSEVPQNLSASRPQDRQFILSSKKLLLSDSGFYLCAWSVQIGTVRNQPQHFGDGTRLSIL.

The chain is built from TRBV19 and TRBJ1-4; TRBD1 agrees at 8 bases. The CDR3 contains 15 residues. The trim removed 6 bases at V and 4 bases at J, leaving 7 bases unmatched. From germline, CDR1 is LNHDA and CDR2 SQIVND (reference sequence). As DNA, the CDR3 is TGTGCCAGTAGGGACAGGGCCTCTATTAATGAAAAACTGTTTTTT. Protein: CASRDRASINEKLFF.

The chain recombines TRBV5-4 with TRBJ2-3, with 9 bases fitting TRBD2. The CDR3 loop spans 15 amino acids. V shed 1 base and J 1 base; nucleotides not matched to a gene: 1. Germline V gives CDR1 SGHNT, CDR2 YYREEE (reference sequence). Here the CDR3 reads CASSLKRGGTDTQYF. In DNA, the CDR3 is TGTGCCAGCAGCTTGAAGCGGGGGGGCACAGATACGCAGTATTTT.

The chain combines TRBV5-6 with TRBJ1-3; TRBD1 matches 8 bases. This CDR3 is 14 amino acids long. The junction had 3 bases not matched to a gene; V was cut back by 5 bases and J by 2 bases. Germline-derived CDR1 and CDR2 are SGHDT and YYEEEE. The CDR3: CASRATGAGNTIYF. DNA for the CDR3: TGTGCCAGCAGGGCGACAGGGGCTGGAAACACCATATATTTT.